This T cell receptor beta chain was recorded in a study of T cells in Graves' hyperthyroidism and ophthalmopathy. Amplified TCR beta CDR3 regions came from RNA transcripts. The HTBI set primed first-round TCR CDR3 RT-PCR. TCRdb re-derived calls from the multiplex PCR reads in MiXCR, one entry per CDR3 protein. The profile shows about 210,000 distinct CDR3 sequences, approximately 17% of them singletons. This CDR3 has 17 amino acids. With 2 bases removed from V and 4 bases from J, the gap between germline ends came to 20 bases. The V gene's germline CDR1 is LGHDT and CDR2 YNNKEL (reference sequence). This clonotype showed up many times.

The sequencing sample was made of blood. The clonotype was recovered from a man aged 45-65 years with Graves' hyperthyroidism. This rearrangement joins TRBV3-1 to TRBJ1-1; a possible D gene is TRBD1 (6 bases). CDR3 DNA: TGTGCCAGCAGCCAACCGCCGGGGGGGACCAGGGGCACTGAAGCTTTCTTT. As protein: CASSQPPGGTRGTEAFF.